This T cell receptor beta chain is drawn from a study of T cell clones after liver transplantation. Across the whole study: Samples came from ITN030ST, which attempted immunosuppression withdrawal within 2 years of liver transplantation.

Only in-frame clones appear in the TCRdb table, and some are missing; sequencing was by immunoSEQ multiplex PCR. The sample yields around 110,000 clones, 90% seen once. Thawed unstimulated PBMCs were FACS-sorted by CD3, CD4 and CD8 into two populations. The trim removed 6 bases at V and 0 bases at J, leaving 11 bases unmatched. The CDR3 covers 18 residues. Germline CDR1 reads MDHEN; CDR2 reads SYDVKM. V gene TRBV28 combines with J gene TRBJ1-3, with TRBD1 matching over 10 bases. This clonotype was obtained from a human patient who received a liver transplant. Some of these T cells may belong to the graft donor. The source was CD4+ T cells from blood, collected 12 months after liver transplant. CDR3: CASRRQGARLSSGNTIYF. Here the CDR3 DNA reads TGTGCCAGCAGACGACAGGGGGCAAGACTCAGCTCTGGAAACACCATATATTTT.